This T cell receptor (beta chain) comes out of a study of sequential checkpoint blockade in melanoma. Across the whole study: Randomization was 1:1 between first-line nivolumab→ipilimumab and ipilimumab→nivolumab.

Treatment: randomized to nivolumab then ipilimumab (arm A) or the reverse (arm B). DNA-damaging chemotherapy had not been given to any patient beforehand. Sorted cells were live CD3+CD8+, lacking CD19 and CD56, from PBMCs. The assay was immunoSEQ multiplex PCR, and TCRdb's table has in-frame clones only and misses some. Of under 12,000 clones listed, under 85% were seen once; the top ten hold around 10%. The CDR3 contains 14 residues. Trimming at V came to 6 bases and at J to 1 base, leaving 5 bases not matched to a gene. CDR1 MNHEY and CDR2 SVGAGI come from the germline V gene. The specimen was CD8+ T cells sorted from blood (inferred from file names), collected from a patient given nivolumab and ipilimumab in sequence. This receptor was taken from a human donor with melanoma. The chain is built from TRBV6-5 and TRBJ1-1; TRBD1 matches at 7 bases. The CDR3 protein is CASSWTGENTEAFF. The CDR3, as DNA: TGTGCCAGCAGCTGGACAGGAGAGAACACTGAAGCTTTCTTT.